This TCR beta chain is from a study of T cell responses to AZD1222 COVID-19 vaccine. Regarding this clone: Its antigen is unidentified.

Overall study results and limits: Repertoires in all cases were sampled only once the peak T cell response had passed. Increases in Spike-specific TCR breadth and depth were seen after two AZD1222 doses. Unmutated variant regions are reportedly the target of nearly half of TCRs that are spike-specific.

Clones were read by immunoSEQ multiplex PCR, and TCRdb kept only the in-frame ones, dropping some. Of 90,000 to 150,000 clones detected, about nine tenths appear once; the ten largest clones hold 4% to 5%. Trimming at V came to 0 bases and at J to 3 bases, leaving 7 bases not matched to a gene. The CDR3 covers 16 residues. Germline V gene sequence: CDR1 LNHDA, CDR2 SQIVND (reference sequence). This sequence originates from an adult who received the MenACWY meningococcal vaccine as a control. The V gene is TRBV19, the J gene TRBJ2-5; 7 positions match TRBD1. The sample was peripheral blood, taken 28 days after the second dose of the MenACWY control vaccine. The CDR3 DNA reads TGTGCCAGTAGTATAGATGGAGAAGGGACAGAAGAGACCCAGTACTTC. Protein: CASSIDGEGTEETQYF.